A single sample gave rise to the 24 T cell receptor beta chains below, sequenced in a study of blood T cell repertoires in COVID-19. Sequencing was performed with immunoSEQ multiplex PCR; in TCRdb, only in-frame clones are kept and a portion is missing. The sample lists approximately 310,000 clones, more than 75% occurring once. What was sequenced was peripheral blood. Receptor source: a man in his fifties or sixties with active or convalescent COVID-19.

This chain connects TRBV6-5 to TRBJ2-7, with a weak D call TRBD1 (6 bases). The V gene's germline CDR1 is MNHEY and CDR2 SVGAGI. V lost 9 bases to trimming and J lost 0 bases, with 12 bases between them. CDR3 length: 13 amino acids. CDR3 sequence: CASIRDISYEQYF. In DNA form, the CDR3 reads TGTGCCAGTATCCGGGACATCTCCTACGAGCAGTACTTC.

The rearrangement joins TRBV6-2 or TRBV6-3 to TRBJ2-1; 8 nucleotides align to TRBD2. J was trimmed by 5 bases and V by 2 bases; bases with no gene match: 8. The CDR3 consists of 16 residues. Germline values: CDR1 MNHEY, CDR2 SVGEGT. The chain's CDR3 is CASSYGIGGGHNEQFF. CDR3 nucleotide sequence: TGTGCCAGCAGTTACGGAATCGGCGGGGGGCACAATGAGCAGTTCTTC.

This chain uses TRBV28 with TRBJ1-1; D gene uncertain. V dropped 1 base and J dropped 8 bases, with 8 bases sitting between them. The CDR3 sequence is 12 residues long. Germline CDR1 reads MDHEN; CDR2 reads SYDVKM. In nucleotides, the CDR3 is TGTGCCAGCAGTTTATCCCTTCGGGAAGCTTTCTTT. The encoded protein is CASSLSLREAFF.

The chain carries TRBV11-3 and TRBJ2-2, with TRBD2 identical over 10 bases. The CDR3 has 16 amino acids. Germline CDR1 SGHNT, CDR2 YENEEA. Germline trimming cut 1 base from V and 2 bases from J; bases unmatched to any gene: 1. CDR3 loop: CASSLGTSGNTGELFF. The CDR3 coding sequence is TGTGCCAGCAGCTTAGGGACTAGCGGTAACACCGGGGAGCTGTTTTTT. Filled out from reference TRBV11-3 and TRBJ2-2, the complete variable domain reads EAGVVQSPRYKIIEKKQPVAFWCNPISGHNTLYWYLQNLGQGPELLIRYENEEAVDDSQLPKDRFSAERLKGVDSTLKIQPAELGDSAVYLCASSLGTSGNTGELFFGEGSRLTVL.

The chain is built from TRBV5-1 and TRBJ1-1, with D tentatively TRBD1 (5 bases). In germline, CDR1 is SGHRS, CDR2 YFSETQ. There are 14 residues in the CDR3. Trimming took 3 bases from V and 1 from J, leaving 10 bases between them. CDR3 residues: CASSYLDRNTEAFF. CDR3 DNA: TGCGCCAGCAGCTACCTCGACAGGAACACTGAAGCTTTCTTT.

The V gene is TRBV20-1, the J gene TRBJ2-6; D possibly corresponds to TRBD1 (5 bases). This CDR3 region has 14 residues. CDR1 DFQATT and CDR2 SNEGSKA come from the germline V gene (reference sequence). V shed 3 bases and J shed 4 bases, with 10 bases lying between them. The CDR3 DNA follows: TGCAGTGCTAGTGGCAGGGCCGGGGCCAACGTCCTGACTTTC. Amino acid sequence: CSASGRAGANVLTF.

The V gene is TRBV13, the J gene TRBJ1-6; 7 bases agree with TRBD1. CDR3 length equals 15 residues. The germline CDR1 and CDR2 sequences are PRHDT and FYEKMQ (reference sequence). After removal of 4 bases from V and 7 bases from J, the junction contained 7 bases not matched to a gene. CDR3 DNA sequence: TGTGCCAGCAGCTCGTATCGACAGGGAAATTCACCCCTCCACTTT. Translation gives CASSSYRQGNSPLHF.

The rearrangement uses TRBV30 and TRBJ1-5; TRBD1 matches 8 bases. CDR1 and CDR2 (germline): GTSNPN, SVGIG (reference sequence). V lost 0 bases to trimming and J lost 6 bases; unmatched junction nucleotides: 13. CDR3 size: 17 residues. In DNA form, the CDR3 reads TGTGCCTGGAGTGTTGGCAGGGGGCGTCTTGAGGGTCAGCCCCAGCATTTT. Protein product: CAWSVGRGRLEGQPQHF. Full variable domain (missing parts from reference TRBV30 and TRBJ1-5): SQTIHQWPATLVQPVGSPLSLECTVEGTSNPNLYWYRQAAGRGLQLLFYSVGIGQISSEVPQNLSASRPQDRQFILSSKKLLLSDSGFYLCAWSVGRGRLEGQPQHFGDGTRLSIL.

The rearrangement uses TRBV28 and TRBJ1-5; 9 bases align to TRBD1. The CDR3 covers 12 residues. V trimming: 8 bases; J trimming: 4 bases; junction bases outside the gene matches: 0. CDR1 is MDHEN, CDR2 SYDVKM, per germline. CDR3 DNA: TGTGCCAGCGGACAGGGGAATCAGCCCCAGCATTTT. Translation gives CASGQGNQPQHF.

This clone occurred once. In DNA form, the CDR3 reads TGTGCCAGCGGGGCTAGGCTAGGTAATGAGCAGTTCTTC. Translation: CASGARLGNEQFF. The gene calls are TRBV2 and TRBJ2-1; possibly TRBD1 for D (5 bases). V lost 8 bases, J lost 7 bases, and 15 bases lay in between. From germline, CDR1 is SNHLY and CDR2 FYNNEI. CDR3 length: 13 residues.

For the CDR3, the DNA is TGTGCCAGCAGTGTCGGCGGGAGGGCCTCATACGAGCAGTACTTC. It encodes CASSVGGRASYEQYF. The chain uses TRBV6-4 and TRBJ2-7, with 9 bases matching TRBD2. Germline assignment: CDR1 MRHNA and CDR2 SNTAGT. The CDR3 consists of 15 residues. The trim removed 4 bases at V and 4 bases at J, leaving 8 bases unmatched.

J is TRBJ2-5 and V is TRBV7-9; perhaps TRBD1 as D (6 bases). Trimming removed 5 bases from V and 0 bases from J, with 16 bases in between. The CDR3 contains 16 residues. From germline, CDR1 is SEHNR and CDR2 FQNEAQ (reference sequence). CDR3 in amino acids: CASSVRDTSYQETQYF. Written as DNA, the CDR3 is TGTGCCAGCAGCGTCCGGGACACGTCGTACCAAGAGACCCAGTACTTC.

The gene calls are TRBV18 and TRBJ1-5; 8 bases align to TRBD1. The CDR3 extends over 15 amino acids. Germline loops: CDR1 KGHSH, CDR2 LQKENI. Unmatched junction bases numbered 6, after V lost 4 bases and J lost 4 bases. The DNA of the CDR3 is TGTGCCAGCTCACGCGGGACAGGAAAGAATCAGCCCCAGCATTTT. It specifies CASSRGTGKNQPQHF.

This clone was recorded only once. This sequence joins TRBV19 and TRBJ2-3; 7 bases agree with TRBD2. CDR3 length: 17 residues. Looked up from germline, CDR1 is LNHDA and CDR2 is SQIVND (reference sequence). With 3 bases clipped from V and 4 bases from J, the junction kept 13 bases outside the gene matches. The CDR3 loop reads CASSMMRTRADPDTQYF. CDR3 bases: TGTGCCAGTAGTATGATGAGGACTAGAGCTGATCCAGATACGCAGTATTTT.

This clone was counted a single time. The rearrangement links TRBV3-1 (or the pseudogene TRBV3-2) to TRBJ1-3; TRBD1 matches 7 bases. V was clipped by 2 bases and J by 1 base; unmatched bases: 5. The CDR3 runs 16 residues. Germline assignment: CDR1 LGHDT and CDR2 YNNKEL (reference sequence). CDR3: CASSQSWDRSGNTIYF. CDR3 in DNA: TGTGCCAGCAGCCAAAGCTGGGACAGATCTGGAAACACCATATATTTT.

This clone was observed a few times. The chain uses TRBV28 and TRBJ1-2; 7 bases line up with TRBD1. Trimming took 6 bases from V and 5 from J; bases not matched to a gene: 9. The CDR3 sequence is 14 residues long. Germline V gene sequence: CDR1 MDHEN, CDR2 SYDVKM. CDR3 loop: CASRTGSFSYGYTF. The CDR3 region has the DNA TGTGCCAGCAGGACAGGGTCTTTCTCTTATGGCTACACCTTC.

This clone has just one count. CDR3 region: CATSDPGEGGLLETQYF. DNA of the CDR3: TGTGCCACCAGTGACCCCGGGGAGGGGGGGCTTCTGGAGACCCAGTACTTC. V usage is TRBV24-1 and J usage is TRBJ2-5; tentatively, D is TRBD2 (7 bases). The CDR3 contains 17 residues. V dropped 4 bases and J dropped 5 bases, with 22 bases sitting between them. Per germline, CDR1 KGHDR and CDR2 SFDVKD.

The chain uses TRBV7-3 and TRBJ1-6; D gene unclear. The CDR3 runs to 14 residues. V lost 5 bases and J lost 0, with 5 bases in between. Germline values: CDR1 SGHTA, CDR2 FQGTGA. The CDR3 DNA reads as TGTGCCAGCAGCCTAGGCTCCTATAATTCACCCCTCCACTTT. This sequence encodes CASSLGSYNSPLHF.

The chain carries TRBV30 and TRBJ2-5; 13 bases are shared with TRBD2. The CDR3 has 16 amino acids. J was trimmed by 6 bases and V by 2 bases; bases with no gene match: 9. The V gene's germline CDR1 is GTSNPN and CDR2 SVGIG (reference sequence). CDR3 protein: CAWSITSGGARQTQYF. As DNA, the CDR3 is TGTGCCTGGAGTATAACTAGCGGGGGGGCGAGGCAGACCCAGTACTTC.

The chain has TRBV5-1 and TRBJ2-2; D might be TRBD2 (5 bases). V lost 0 bases and J 1 base, leaving 10 bases between the germline ends. CDR1 SGHRS and CDR2 YFSETQ come from the germline V gene. This CDR3 has 16 residues. Here the CDR3 reads CASSLEGVENTGELFF. The CDR3 DNA reads TGCGCCAGCAGCTTGGAGGGAGTAGAGAACACCGGGGAGCTGTTTTTT.

The V call is TRBV2, the J call TRBJ1-4, with 7 bases fitting TRBD1. Trimming cost V 5 bases and J 0 bases; bases outside gene matches: 3. Germline CDR1 is SNHLY and CDR2 is FYNNEI. The CDR3 extends over 15 amino acids. CDR3 nucleotide sequence: TGTGCCAGCAGTATTCAGGGGGCAACTAATGAAAAACTGTTTTTT. This gives the protein CASSIQGATNEKLFF.

The V and J genes are TRBV6-5 and TRBJ1-5; D is ambiguous. The V gene's germline CDR1 is MNHEY and CDR2 SVGAGI. This CDR3 region has 13 residues. Trimming removed 8 bases from V and 0 bases from J, with 8 bases in between. CDR3 bases: TGTGCCAGCGGTATAGATAGCAATCAGCCCCAGCATTTT. It translates to CASGIDSNQPQHF.

The chain couples TRBV6-1 to TRBJ2-3; D possibly corresponds to TRBD1 (5 bases). Germline CDR1 reads MNHNS; CDR2 reads SASEGT. V was shortened by 3 bases and J by 3 bases, with 10 bases between the two germline ends. This CDR3 is 14 amino acids long. CDR3 DNA: TGTGCCAGCAGTGACCCAGGGCAGACAGATACGCAGTATTTT. Translated, it gives CASSDPGQTDTQYF.

This chain uses TRBV2 with TRBJ1-4, with 7 bases identical to TRBD1. The V gene end was trimmed by 5 bases and the J gene end by 1 base; junction bases not matched to a gene: 4. The CDR3 has 15 residues. Germline CDR1 SNHLY, CDR2 FYNNEI. CDR3 coding DNA: TGTGCCAGCAGTTTTAGACAGGGAACTAATGAAAAACTGTTTTTT. Encoded protein: CASSFRQGTNEKLFF. Complete variable domain (other parts from reference TRBV2 and TRBJ1-4): EPEVTQTPSHQVTQMGQEVILRCVPISNHLYFYWYRQILGQKVEFLVSFYNNEISEKSEIFDDQFSVERPDGSNFTLKIRSTKLEDSAMYFCASSFRQGTNEKLFFGSGTQLSVL.